This passage covers 31 T cell receptor beta chains from one sample sequenced in a study of T cell changes during pregnancy in multiple sclerosis. TCRdb's copy holds only in-frame clones and misses some; the assay was immunoSEQ multiplex PCR. This sample has about 46,000 clones; 90% to 95% occur once, and the top ten carry approximately 4.3%. The sequencing here drew on CD8+ T cells from peripheral blood mononuclear cells, taken in the first trimester of pregnancy. The receptor source for this set is a female donor with multiple sclerosis, enrolled in a pregnancy study.

The rearrangement joins TRBV19 to TRBJ1-2; D is undetermined. Germline CDR1 and CDR2: LNHDA and SQIVND (reference sequence). This CDR3 spans 13 amino acids. Trimming removed 1 base from V and 4 bases from J, with 7 bases in between. CDR3 sequence reads: CASSIGLAYGYTF. In DNA, the CDR3 is TGTGCCAGTAGTATAGGGCTGGCCTATGGCTACACCTTC.

The chain links TRBV28 to TRBJ2-5; 8 bases are shared with TRBD2. The V segment lost 3 bases and the J segment 4 bases; nucleotides outside the gene matches: 7. The germline CDR1 and CDR2 sequences are MDHEN and SYDVKM. The CDR3 loop spans 15 amino acids. CDR3 DNA sequence: TGTGCCAGCAGTTTCTTGAGCGGGAGTTTAGAGACCCAGTACTTC. Encoded protein: CASSFLSGSLETQYF.

The chain has TRBV13 and TRBJ1-4; D is possibly TRBD1 (6 bases). The CDR3 loop spans 15 amino acids. Germline-derived CDR1 and CDR2 are PRHDT and FYEKMQ (reference sequence). Trimming took off 2 bases at V and 8 bases at J, with 15 bases between the two ends. For the CDR3, the DNA is TGTGCCAGCAGCTTATCAGGGGCCTTGGAGGAAAAACTGTTTTTT. Residues: CASSLSGALEEKLFF.

V gene TRBV4-2 combines with J gene TRBJ1-2; 10 nucleotides agree with TRBD1. This CDR3 region has 16 residues. Unmatched junction bases numbered 8, after V lost 4 bases and J lost 3 bases. Germline-derived CDR1 and CDR2 are LGHNA and YNFKEQ. Written as DNA, the CDR3 is TGTGCCAGCAGCCGAAGAGGACAGGGGGGGGACTATGGCTACACCTTC. As protein: CASSRRGQGGDYGYTF.

The chain couples TRBV14 to TRBJ2-5; TRBD1 matches 10 bases. Per germline, CDR1 SGHDN and CDR2 FVKESK. This CDR3 is built from 14 residues. Trimming removed 6 bases from V and 4 bases from J; junction bases left unmatched: 5. CDR3 amino acids: CASRRTGGGETQYF. Here the CDR3 DNA reads TGTGCCAGCAGACGGACAGGGGGGGGAGAGACCCAGTACTTC.

The V gene is TRBV4-1, the J gene TRBJ2-7, with D possibly TRBD2 on 5 matching bases. Trimming left V 1 base short and J 3 bases short, with 13 bases between. This CDR3 spans 15 amino acids. Germline V gene sequence: CDR1 MGHRA, CDR2 YSYEKL. The CDR3 region is CASSQAAGLRYEQYF. The CDR3 nucleotides read TGCGCCAGCAGCCAAGCGGCCGGACTTCGCTACGAGCAGTACTTC.

This chain connects TRBV9 to TRBJ1-1; weak D call: TRBD1 (6 bases). This CDR3 is 15 amino acids long. Germline loops: CDR1 SGDLS, CDR2 YYNGEE. Between the trimmed V and J ends, which lost 0 bases and 4 bases, there was a span of 13 bases. For the CDR3, the DNA is TGTGCCAGCAGCGTAGAGGGGGTGACGGGCACTGAAGCTTTCTTT. It encodes CASSVEGVTGTEAFF.

This rearrangement joins TRBV4-1 to TRBJ2-5, with D possibly being TRBD1 (7 bases). With 1 base removed from V and 9 bases from J, the gap between germline ends came to 18 bases. Germline loops: CDR1 MGHRA, CDR2 YSYEKL. The CDR3 has 15 residues. The CDR3 DNA reads as TGCGCCAGCAGCCAAGGGAGGGGCAGCGGACAGGCCCAGTACTTC. Its protein product is CASSQGRGSGQAQYF.

The chain recombines TRBV27 with TRBJ1-1; D possibly corresponds to TRBD1 (6 bases). The CDR3 is made up of 13 amino acids. Trimming removed 3 bases from V and 5 bases from J, with 10 bases in between. Germline assignment: CDR1 MNHEY and CDR2 SMNVEV (reference sequence). CDR3 DNA: TGTGCCAGCAGTTTGTGGGGGCGGACTGAAGCTTTCTTT. This gives the protein CASSLWGRTEAFF.

The chain is built from TRBV4-2 and TRBJ2-3; TRBD2 matches at 13 bases. CDR3 size: 17 residues. V lost 3 bases, J lost 4 bases, and 7 bases stayed unmatched. Germline CDR1 and CDR2: LGHNA and YNFKEQ. The CDR3 sequence is CASSQLTSGGAPDTQYF. CDR3 nucleotide sequence: TGTGCCAGCAGCCAGTTAACTAGCGGGGGGGCCCCAGATACGCAGTATTTT.

This rearrangement joins TRBV9 to TRBJ2-1; D is perhaps TRBD1 (5 bases). Trimming removed 3 bases from V and 8 bases from J, with 9 bases in between. Germline-derived CDR1 and CDR2 are SGDLS and YYNGEE. CDR3 length: 12 residues. CDR3 amino acids: CASSADSDEQFF. In nucleotides, the CDR3 is TGTGCCAGCAGCGCCGACAGCGATGAGCAGTTCTTC.

This clone showed up just a few times. This chain links TRBV9 with TRBJ2-1; 13 positions agree with TRBD2. The V and J ends lost 0 bases and 9 bases, in that order; junction bases with no gene match: 9. The CDR3 contains 17 residues. In germline, CDR1 is SGDLS, CDR2 YYNGEE. CDR3 region: CASSVAYRTSGSGEQFF. DNA of the CDR3: TGTGCCAGCAGCGTAGCGTATCGGACTAGCGGGAGTGGTGAGCAGTTCTTC.

This clone was recorded a few times. The gene calls are TRBV5-1 and TRBJ1-1, with TRBD1 identical over 7 bases. The CDR3 extends over 14 amino acids. With V trimmed by 2 bases and J by 5 bases, 6 bases remained unmatched. Germline CDR1 is SGHRS and CDR2 is YFSETQ. The CDR3 coding sequence is TGCGCCAGCAGCTTAGACAGGGTAGGAACTGAAGCTTTCTTT. This translates into CASSLDRVGTEAFF.

The CDR3, as DNA: TGCAGTGGGGGAGGGGAGTCGGAGCAGTACTTC. It translates to CSGGGESEQYF. The rearrangement uses TRBV20-1 and TRBJ2-7, with TRBD2 matching over 7 bases. CDR1 is DFQATT, CDR2 SNEGSKA, per germline (reference sequence). The CDR3 contains 11 residues. V dropped 7 bases and J dropped 7; count of bases not matched to a gene: 7.

The rearrangement links TRBV19 to TRBJ2-2; 8 bases match TRBD2. The CDR3 consists of 19 residues. J gave up 4 bases and V 7 bases, and 20 bases lay outside the gene matches. Germline assignment: CDR1 LNHDA and CDR2 SQIVND (reference sequence). The CDR3 spells CASTSFGGLVVSSTGELFF. DNA for the CDR3: TGTGCCAGTACTTCTTTCGGGGGACTAGTGGTGTCCAGCACCGGGGAGCTGTTTTTT.

The chain joins TRBV21-1 to TRBJ1-5. TRBV21-1 is tagged as a pseudogene. The CDR3 extends over 17 amino acids. CDR3 coding DNA: TGTGCCCGAACCGGGAGGGCCCCGACCCACACCGATCAGCCCCAGCATTTT. Its protein is CARTGRAPTHTDQPQHF.

This sequence joins TRBV5-8 and TRBJ2-6; TRBD1 aligns across 7 bases. The CDR3 sequence is 19 residues long. V dropped 3 bases and J dropped 0; count of bases not matched to a gene: 12. The germline gives CDR1 SGHTS, CDR2 YDEGEE. The CDR3 protein is CASSSLAGTVHSGANVLTF. CDR3 bases: TGTGCCAGCAGCTCACTGGCCGGGACAGTCCACTCTGGGGCCAACGTCCTGACTTTC.

V is TRBV4-1 and J is TRBJ1-2; maybe TRBD1 (6 bases). Looked up from germline, CDR1 is MGHRA and CDR2 is YSYEKL. The CDR3 totals 17 residues. V was shortened by 1 base and J by 3 bases, with 18 bases between the two germline ends. The chain's CDR3 is CASSQVMAGAAYYGYTF. The CDR3 DNA follows: TGCGCCAGCAGCCAAGTCATGGCAGGGGCCGCTTACTATGGCTACACCTTC.

The chain links TRBV9 to TRBJ2-7; 8 bases are a match to TRBD1. Germline-derived CDR1 and CDR2 are SGDLS and YYNGEE. V was pared by 3 bases and J by 2 bases, with 4 bases of the junction left unmatched. The CDR3 is made up of 14 amino acids. The CDR3 DNA sequence: TGTGCCAGCAGCGGTCAGGGGGCTACCTACGAGCAGTACTTC. It codes for CASSGQGATYEQYF.

The chain employs TRBV29-1 and TRBJ2-3; TRBD2 aligns across 7 bases. Germline V CDR1 and CDR2: SQVTM, ANQGSEA. Losses at the gene ends were 4 bases for V and 4 bases for J; bases not matched to a gene: 11. The CDR3 contains 15 residues. CDR3 nucleotides: TGCAGCGTTGTCGCGGGAGACGGTCTGCCAGATACGCAGTATTTT. Translated, it gives CSVVAGDGLPDTQYF.

Only one count was recorded for this clone. The chain's CDR3 is CASSPGGPLSQYF. For the CDR3, the DNA is TGTGCCAGCAGTCCGGGAGGACCCCTTTCGCAGTACTTC. The chain joins TRBV6-6 to TRBJ2-7, with TRBD2 matching 7 bases. V shed 5 bases and J 9 bases; nucleotides not matched to a gene: 10. This CDR3 contains 13 residues. Looked up from germline, CDR1 is MNHNY and CDR2 is SVGAGI (reference sequence).

The genes are TRBV5-1 and TRBJ2-1; TRBD1 agrees at 7 bases. CDR1 SGHRS and CDR2 YFSETQ come from the germline V gene. CDR3 length: 15 residues. The trim removed 0 bases at V and 7 bases at J, leaving 7 bases unmatched. DNA of the CDR3: TGCGCCAGCAGCTTGGGAAGGGGGCCCCTAAATGAGCAGTTCTTC. Encoded protein: CASSLGRGPLNEQFF.

The chain couples TRBV30 to TRBJ2-1; 9 bases agree with TRBD2. The germline V gene has CDR1 GTSNPN and CDR2 SVGIG (reference sequence). V dropped 2 bases and J dropped 7; count of bases not matched to a gene: 12. This CDR3 is 16 amino acids long. In DNA, the CDR3 is TGTGCCTGGAGTTCCCCGAAGGTAGCGGGGGCAAATGAGCAGTTCTTC. The encoded protein is CAWSSPKVAGANEQFF.

The chain uses TRBV4-3 and TRBJ2-7, with TRBD1 matching 7 bases. The CDR3 contains 18 residues. V dropped 0 bases and J dropped 5; count of bases not matched to a gene: 16. CDR1 is LGHNA and CDR2 is YSLEER in the germline V gene. The CDR3 DNA follows: TGCGCCAGCAGCCAAGAGTGGGGCTTCAGCAGGGGGAGAAACGAGCAGTACTTC. The encoded protein is CASSQEWGFSRGRNEQYF.

The J gene is TRBJ2-5, the V gene TRBV2, with D tentatively TRBD2 (5 bases). The CDR3 extends over 17 amino acids. Per germline, CDR1 SNHLY and CDR2 FYNNEI. Trimming took 4 bases from V and 5 from J, leaving 23 bases between them. CDR3 residues: CASSADSAGIKRETQYF. CDR3 DNA: TGTGCCAGCAGTGCTGATAGTGCGGGTATCAAAAGGGAGACCCAGTACTTC.

The V and J genes are TRBV30 and TRBJ1-1; tentative D call: TRBD1 (5 bases). The V end was cut by 8 bases, the J end by 2 bases, with 15 bases between. The CDR3 is made up of 13 amino acids. Per the germline V gene, CDR1 is GTSNPN and CDR2 is SVGIG (reference sequence). CDR3 protein: CAHRSPGNTEAFF. CDR3 coding DNA: TGTGCCCACAGGTCTCCAGGCAACACTGAAGCTTTCTTT.

CDR3 sequence: CASSMFRSNQFGNTIYF. CDR3 DNA: TGTGCCAGTAGTATGTTCCGGAGCAACCAGTTTGGAAACACCATATATTTT. The chain joins TRBV19 to TRBJ1-3; the D is unclear. With 3 bases removed from V and 3 bases from J, the gap between germline ends came to 18 bases. Germline V gives CDR1 LNHDA, CDR2 SQIVND (reference sequence). The CDR3 loop spans 17 amino acids.

The rearrangement joins TRBV15 to TRBJ2-4; 10 positions match TRBD1. Germline CDR1 reads LNHNV; CDR2 reads YYDKDF (reference sequence). CDR3 length: 15 amino acids. V shed 4 bases, J shed 6 bases, and the junction held 6 bases outside the gene matches. CDR3: CATSKTGTGVNIQYF. The CDR3 bases are TGTGCCACCAGCAAAACCGGGACAGGGGTAAACATTCAGTACTTC.

The chain is built from TRBV2 and TRBJ2-3; D perhaps matches TRBD2 (6 bases). V was shortened by 5 bases and J by 2 bases, with 11 bases between the two germline ends. Germline CDR1 is SNHLY and CDR2 is FYNNEI. CDR3 length: 14 residues. As DNA, the CDR3 is TGTGCCAGCAGTTGGACTACTCCCACAGATACGCAGTATTTT. Its translation is CASSWTTPTDTQYF.

The CDR3 region is CASSLEHTQYF. The CDR3 DNA reads as TGTGCCAGCAGTTTGGAGCATACGCAGTATTTT. The chain joins TRBV28 to TRBJ2-3; the D is unclear. Between the trimmed V and J ends, which lost 3 bases and 7 bases, there was a span of 5 bases. CDR3 length: 11 residues. The germline gives CDR1 MDHEN, CDR2 SYDVKM.

This sequence joins TRBV10-2 and TRBJ1-3, with TRBD1 identical over 9 bases. The CDR3 length is 19 residues. Germline trimming cut 0 bases from V and 0 bases from J; bases unmatched to any gene: 9. Looked up from germline, CDR1 is WSHSY and CDR2 is SAAADI. Here the CDR3 DNA reads TGCGCCAGCAGTGAGTCGAAGTTCGTGGGACAGGGCTCTGGAAACACCATATATTTT. Translation: CASSESKFVGQGSGNTIYF.